A selection of T cell receptor beta chains follows, all from one sample in a study of blood T cell repertoires in COVID-19. Clones were read by immunoSEQ multiplex PCR, and TCRdb kept only the in-frame ones, dropping some. The sample lists roughly 110,000 clones, roughly 80% seen once, with 1.5% to 1.7% in the top ten. Specimen: peripheral blood. Receptor source: a man aged 50 to 59 with acute or convalescent COVID-19. Both conserved end residues are part of each CDR3. The D gene is left open where the match is weak. Size values are once, few and many counts, or a class for expanded clones, and some rows have none.

TRBJ2-2	NA	NA	TRBV5-1	CASSPAGDTNTGELFF	TGCGCCAGCAGCCCAGCAGGGGACACGAACACCGGGGAGCTGTTTTTT
TRBJ2-1	TRBD2	NA	TRBV19	CASSIATSGGVLGEQFF	TGTGCCAGTAGTATTGCTACTAGCGGGGGGGTTTTGGGTGAGCAGTTCTTC
TRBJ2-7	NA	NA	TRBV28	CASSLGAFYEQYF	TGTGCCAGCAGTTTAGGGGCCTTTTACGAGCAGTACTTC
TRBJ1-2	NA	NA	TRBV2	CASTLGTSYGYTF	TGTGCCAGCACCTTAGGGACATCCTATGGCTACACCTTC
TRBJ2-1	TRBD2	once	TRBV9	CASSVGLAGDNEQFF	TGTGCCAGCAGCGTAGGCCTAGCGGGGGACAATGAGCAGTTCTTC
TRBJ1-2	NA	NA	TRBV9	CASSVISGYGYTF	TGTGCCAGCAGCGTAATCTCCGGCTATGGCTACACCTTC
TRBJ2-3	TRBD2	NA	TRBV4-2	CASSEGTSGGGISDTQYF	TGTGCCAGCAGCGAAGGGACTAGCGGGGGGGGAATATCCGATACGCAGTATTTT
TRBJ1-4	NA	NA	TRBV13	CASSLGQDPGEKLFF	TGTGCCAGCAGCTTGGGGCAGGACCCAGGTGAAAAACTGTTTTTT
TRBJ1-5	NA	few	TRBV20-1	CSASPDQPQHF	TGCAGTGCTAGTCCCGATCAGCCCCAGCATTTT
TRBJ1-5	NA	NA	TRBV5-6	CASSLGYGNNQPQHF	TGTGCCAGCAGCTTGGGATACGGTAACAATCAGCCCCAGCATTTT
TRBJ2-3	NA	NA	TRBV5-6	CASSLFLTSTDTQYF	TGTGCCAGCAGCTTGTTCCTAACTAGCACAGATACGCAGTATTTT
TRBJ1-2	NA	once	TRBV7-2	CASSYTGNYGYTF	TGTGCCAGCAGCTACACAGGGAACTATGGCTACACCTTC
TRBJ1-1	TRBD1	NA	TRBV10-1	CASSESFGQGATAFF	TGCGCCAGCAGTGAGTCGTTCGGACAGGGGGCGACAGCTTTCTTT
TRBJ1-2	NA	NA	TRBV27	CASSPGGHNSNYGYTF	TGTGCCAGCAGTCCGGGGGGCCACAATTCTAACTATGGCTACACCTTC
TRBJ2-2	NA	NA	TRBV9	CASSVAGGQVTGELFF	TGTGCCAGCAGCGTAGCGGGGGGACAGGTCACCGGGGAGCTGTTTTTT